Listed below are T cell receptor beta chains from one sample, sequenced in a study of shared clonotypes between healthy human individuals. Clones were read by immunoSEQ multiplex PCR, and TCRdb kept only the in-frame ones, dropping some. This sample yields approximately 2.4 million clones, of which 90% to 97% are seen a single time; over 0.1% belongs to the top ten. The sequenced material came from naive CD4+ T cells sorted from blood. The receptors shown here come from a man between 18 and 29 years old in good health. CDR3s include the opening cysteine and the closing phenylalanine or tryptophan. Each record gives: V gene, clone size, J gene, D gene, CDR3 DNA, CDR3 protein. The D gene is left open where the match is weak. The size field is filled for only some rows; it gives once, few, many or a size class.

>TRBV28|once|TRBJ2-1|.
TGTGCCAGCAGTTTACGGACAGCCTACAATGAGCAGTTCTTC
CASSLRTAYNEQFF
>TRBV6-1|.|TRBJ2-3|.
TGTGCCAGCAGTGAAATCCCCGTACTCTCTAGCACAGATACGCAGTATTTT
CASSEIPVLSSTDTQYF
>TRBV23-1|once|TRBJ1-2|.
TGCGCCAGCAGTCATCATCCGGGCTATGGCTACACCTTC
CASSHHPGYGYTF
>TRBV5-1|.|TRBJ1-5|.
TGCGCCAGCAGCTTGGCCACGGACGGGCCCCAGCATTTT
CASSLATDGPQHF
>TRBV5-1|once|TRBJ1-5|.
TGCGCCAGCAGCTTGGTTACAGGGTGGGATCAGCCCCAGCATTTT
CASSLVTGWDQPQHF
>TRBV5-4|.|TRBJ2-3|.
TGTGCCAGCAGCTTGGGGGGGATGGGCACAGATACGCAGTATTTT
CASSLGGMGTDTQYF
>TRBV11-2|.|TRBJ2-7|.
TGTGCCAGCAGCTTAGACCGGGCGTGGAACGAGCAGTACTTC
CASSLDRAWNEQYF
>TRBV30|.|TRBJ1-1|.
TGTGCCTGGAGTCCTCGACTTGGGCAGGCTCGGGGGAACACTGAAGCTTTCTTT
CAWSPRLGQARGNTEAFF
>TRBV4-1|.|TRBJ2-7|.
TGCGCCAGCAGCCAAGACGGCAGGGCCTACGAGCAGTACTTC
CASSQDGRAYEQYF
>TRBV5-5|.|TRBJ1-2|.
TGTGCCAGCAGCCAACAGCATGGAGCTAACTATGGCTACACCTTC
CASSQQHGANYGYTF
>TRBV6-5|.|TRBJ1-6|.
TGTGCCAGCAGATCACAGGGTTATTCACCCCTCCACTTT
CASRSQGYSPLHF
>TRBV11-2|.|TRBJ2-3|TRBD1
TGTGCCAGCAGCCCGCCGGGACAGGGCACAGATACGCAGTATTTT
CASSPPGQGTDTQYF
>TRBV18|.|TRBJ1-1|.
TGTGCCAGCTCGGCTATCGGAAGAGCTGAAGCTTTCTTT
CASSAIGRAEAFF
>TRBV2|.|TRBJ2-4|TRBD1
TGTGCCAGCGCCGGGACAGGCCTAGCCAAAAACATTCAGTACTTC
CASAGTGLAKNIQYF
>TRBV7-2|.|TRBJ1-1|.
TGTGCCAGCAGCACCCGCACCGGGACTTTCAACACTGAAGCTTTCTTT
CASSTRTGTFNTEAFF
>TRBV4-2|.|TRBJ2-7|.
TGTGCCAGCAGCCAAGATCAGAGGCAGGGCTACGAGCAGTACTTC
CASSQDQRQGYEQYF